Here is one T cell receptor beta chain with its context. Its target is unknown. TCRdb's table, derived via immunoSEQ multiplex PCR, lists solely in-frame clones and lacks some. The sample lists millions of clones, roughly 94% occurring once. The data are from a study of shared clonotypes between healthy human individuals. Study-level points and caveats: Generally, naive subsets came out with larger estimated richness than memory subsets. Clonotype sharing among donors, it was expected, would be affected by sequencing depth.

The source is a man aged 18-30 years in good health. Specimen: naive CD4+ T cells sorted from blood. Subset meaning: CD45RA+ positively selected.

CDR3 nucleotide sequence: TGTGCCAGCAGTGACAGGGGCCGCAGAGCCTTACTCTCTGGAAACACCATATATTTT. Its translation is CASSDRGRRALLSGNTIYF. The chain is built from TRBV2 and TRBJ1-3, with TRBD1 as a possible D gene (6 bases). Looked up from germline, CDR1 is SNHLY and CDR2 is FYNNEI. The CDR3 extends over 19 amino acids. Trimming cost V 3 bases and J 0 bases, with 21 bases left between them.